The 22 T cell receptor beta chains below were found in one sample sequenced in a study of T cell repertoires in cytomegalovirus infection. MiXCR, applied by TCRdb to the reads, yields one record per CDR3 protein. The sample lists roughly 200,000 distinct CDR3 sequences, 35% to 40% occurring once. No antigen has been assigned to these receptors. Specimen: CD8+ T cells from cultured PBMCs, collected from culture after CMV antigen stimulation. These receptors originate from a human donor in good health (CMV status not recorded). Some clones in this sample may be carry-over from other donors' samples.

The chain recombines TRBV3-1 with TRBJ2-7; no definite D call. Between the trimmed V and J ends, which lost 0 bases and 0 bases, there was a span of 6 bases. Per germline, CDR1 LGHDT and CDR2 YNNKEL (reference sequence). The CDR3 is 14 residues long. The CDR3 loop is CASSQELGSYEQYF. The CDR3 nucleotides read TGTGCCAGCAGCCAAGAGCTGGGCTCCTACGAGCAGTACTTC.

This chain joins TRBV19 and TRBJ2-2; 8 bases match TRBD2. Germline assignment: CDR1 LNHDA and CDR2 SQIVND (reference sequence). V shed 5 bases and J 3 bases; nucleotides not matched to a gene: 8. This CDR3 is 16 amino acids long. CDR3: CASSAGGAGYTGELFF. CDR3 DNA sequence: TGTGCCAGTAGTGCCGGGGGGGCAGGATACACCGGGGAGCTGTTTTTT.

V is TRBV2 and J is TRBJ2-5; the D is unclear. The V end lost 1 base, the J end lost 0 bases, and 3 bases lay between the germline ends. The CDR3 runs 13 residues. The germline V gene encodes CDR1 SNHLY and CDR2 FYNNEI. The CDR3 nucleotides are TGTGCCAGCAGTGAAGACCACCAAGAGACCCAGTACTTC. Translating gives CASSEDHQETQYF.

The chain employs TRBV4-1 and TRBJ2-2; D gene unclear. This CDR3 has 13 amino acids. The V and J ends lost 3 bases and 8 bases respectively, with 10 bases between them. CDR1 and CDR2 (germline): MGHRA, YSYEKL. CDR3 protein: CASSHVPRGELFF. The CDR3 DNA sequence: TGCGCCAGCAGCCACGTCCCCAGGGGGGAGCTGTTTTTT.

This clonotype was found a few times. The chain links TRBV7-3 to TRBJ2-2; 10 bases map to TRBD1. Looked up from germline, CDR1 is SGHTA and CDR2 is FQGTGA. The junction had 9 bases not matched to a gene; V was cut back by 2 bases and J by 6 bases. This CDR3 spans 17 amino acids. The DNA for the CDR3 is TGTGCCAGCAGCTTACATCCTGGACAGGGGGTCCCCGGGGAGCTGTTTTTT. Amino acid sequence: CASSLHPGQGVPGELFF.

The CDR3 loop is CASSPSGGERETQYF. The CDR3 coding sequence is TGTGCCAGCAGCCCCAGCGGGGGGGAGAGGGAGACCCAGTACTTC. The rearrangement links TRBV11-2 to TRBJ2-5; 10 bases align to TRBD2. Germline values: CDR1 SGHAT, CDR2 FQNNGV. The CDR3 totals 15 residues. V lost 5 bases, J lost 5 bases, and 8 bases stayed unmatched. Combining the CDR3 with reference TRBV11-2 and TRBJ2-5 gives the whole variable domain EAGVAQSPRYKIIEKRQSVAFWCNPISGHATLYWYQQILGQGPKLLIQFQNNGVVDDSQLPKDRFSAERLKGVDSTLKIQPAKLEDSAVYLCASSPSGGERETQYFGPGTRLLVL.

This clonotype has a single count. The CDR3, as DNA: TGTGCCAGCAGCCAAGTAGAAGGGACTGAAGCTTTCTTT. It codes for CASSQVEGTEAFF. The chain links TRBV14 to TRBJ1-1, with unresolved D. Germline V gene lookup returns CDR1 SGHDN and CDR2 FVKESK. Between the trimmed V and J ends, which lost 1 base and 5 bases, there was a span of 8 bases. This CDR3 is built from 13 residues.

The rearrangement uses TRBV6-6 and TRBJ1-1; perhaps TRBD1 as D (5 bases). The V gene's germline CDR1 is MNHNY and CDR2 SVGAGI (reference sequence). V lost 2 bases and J 1 base, leaving 8 bases between the germline ends. The CDR3 has 14 residues. The CDR3 region is CASSYGGENTEAFF. In nucleotides, the CDR3 is TGTGCCAGCAGTTACGGGGGAGAGAACACTGAAGCTTTCTTT.

The V call is TRBV7-2, the J call TRBJ2-3; tentative D call: TRBD2 (6 bases). Germline V gives CDR1 SGHTA, CDR2 FQGNSA. The CDR3 is made up of 17 amino acids. Trimming removed 5 bases at V and 0 bases at J, with 18 bases between. CDR3 amino acids: CASSPRDSGFSTDTQYF. The CDR3 region has the DNA TGTGCCAGCAGCCCCCGGGATAGCGGCTTTAGCACAGATACGCAGTATTTT.

The CDR3 loop is CATSDSGANVLTF. The CDR3 DNA reads as TGTGCCACCAGTGACTCTGGGGCCAACGTCCTGACTTTC. The gene calls are TRBV24-1 and TRBJ2-6; D is unresolved. Trimming left V 4 bases short and J 0 bases short, with 0 bases between. The CDR3 loop spans 13 amino acids. Germline V CDR1 and CDR2: KGHDR, SFDVKD.

Points on this clonotype: A read error is possible here, since a much larger clone lies one base away. This chain joins TRBV7-2 and TRBJ2-1, with D tentatively TRBD2 (5 bases). V lost 3 bases to trimming and J lost 8 bases, with 20 bases between them. The CDR3 has 16 amino acids. Germline lookup yields CDR1 SGHTA and CDR2 FQGNSA. The CDR3 bases are TGTGCCAGCAGCTTCCTTTTAAGCGGAGAGGTGGATGAGCAGTTCTTC. It codes for CASSFLLSGEVDEQFF.

V is TRBV7-6 and J is TRBJ2-2; the match to TRBD2 covers 7 bases. Germline assignment: CDR1 SGHVS and CDR2 FNYEAQ. The CDR3 is 17 amino acids. Trimming at V came to 3 bases and at J to 4 bases, leaving 11 bases not matched to a gene. CDR3 in amino acids: CASSFGRAQSPTGELFF. Here the CDR3 DNA reads TGTGCCAGCAGCTTTGGGAGGGCGCAGAGTCCCACCGGGGAGCTGTTTTTT.

This clonotype has more than one count but fewer than ten. This chain uses TRBV28 with TRBJ1-2, with D possibly matching TRBD1 (6 bases). This CDR3 has 15 residues. Trimming stripped 5 bases from V and 8 bases from J, with 21 bases between. Germline V gives CDR1 MDHEN, CDR2 SYDVKM. The CDR3 coding sequence is TGTGCCAGCAGTCCCGCTACTACAGGGCCCTGGGGCTACACCTTC. Translating gives CASSPATTGPWGYTF.

The J gene is TRBJ2-1, the V gene TRBV27, with D possibly being TRBD1 or TRBD2 (6 bases each). Germline CDR1 MNHEY, CDR2 SMNVEV (reference sequence). The V gene lost 2 bases and the J gene lost 8 bases, with 10 bases spanning the gap. This CDR3 comprises 13 residues. CDR3 loop: CASSLRGVYEQFF. In DNA, the CDR3 is TGTGCCAGCAGTTTAAGGGGGGTATATGAGCAGTTCTTC.

The chain links TRBV12-3 or TRBV12-4 to TRBJ1-1, with a possible D match to TRBD1 (6 bases). The V end was cut by 6 bases, the J end by 9 bases, with 14 bases between. CDR3 length: 12 residues. The CDR3 nucleotides read TGTGCCAGCAGCCTCTGGGGGCACCAAGCTTTCTTT. This encodes CASSLWGHQAFF.

The chain recombines TRBV7-6 with TRBJ1-5, with D unresolved. The CDR3 spans 16 residues. Trimming left V 1 base short and J 1 base short, with 11 bases between. The germline gives CDR1 SGHVS, CDR2 FNYEAQ. CDR3 sequence: CASSLGETGSNQPQHF. CDR3 sequence (DNA): TGTGCCAGCAGCTTAGGGGAAACTGGGAGCAATCAGCCCCAGCATTTT. Based on the CDR3 plus reference TRBV7-6 and TRBJ1-5, the full variable domain is GAGVSQSPRYKVTKRGQDVALRCDPISGHVSLYWYRQALGQGPEFLTYFNYEAQQDKSGLPNDRFSAERPEGSISTLTIQRTEQRDSAMYRCASSLGETGSNQPQHFGDGTRLSIL.

This clonotype was detected a few times. This rearrangement joins TRBV7-2 to TRBJ2-5, with D perhaps TRBD1 or TRBD2 (6 bases each). This CDR3 contains 13 residues. The V end was cut by 1 base, the J end by 9 bases, with 12 bases between. Looked up from germline, CDR1 is SGHTA and CDR2 is FQGNSA. The CDR3 bases are TGTGCCAGCAGCTTAGGGGGGGACAAACCCCAGTACTTC. Amino acid sequence: CASSLGGDKPQYF.

The rearrangement links TRBV6-6 to TRBJ2-3, with D uncertain. Looked up from germline, CDR1 is MNHNY and CDR2 is SVGAGI (reference sequence). V was shortened by 3 bases and J by 0 bases, with 4 bases between the two germline ends. This CDR3 has 13 amino acids. The CDR3 here is CASSYLSTDTQYF. In DNA, the CDR3 is TGTGCCAGCAGTTATCTGAGCACAGATACGCAGTATTTT.

This clonotype was counted a few times. The chain employs TRBV7-9 and TRBJ1-1; D might be TRBD1 (5 bases). V was cut by 6 bases and J by 1 base, with 12 bases left in between. The CDR3 has 14 amino acids. Germline lookup yields CDR1 SEHNR and CDR2 FQNEAQ (reference sequence). This chain's CDR3 is CASSSGLGNTEAFF. DNA of the CDR3: TGTGCCAGCAGTTCAGGGTTGGGGAACACTGAAGCTTTCTTT.

V and J are TRBV19 and TRBJ1-1, with TRBD1 as a possible D gene (5 bases). The CDR3 length is 14 residues. V gave up 5 bases and J gave up 5 bases, with 15 bases separating them. The germline V gene has CDR1 LNHDA and CDR2 SQIVND (reference sequence). CDR3: CASSAGAGRTEAFF. The CDR3 nucleotides read TGTGCCAGTAGTGCCGGGGCGGGACGGACTGAAGCTTTCTTT.

The chain is built from TRBV29-1 and TRBJ1-1; D gene ambiguous. The CDR3 runs to 13 residues. V gave up 6 bases and J gave up 3 bases, with 14 bases separating them. The V gene's germline CDR1 is SQVTM and CDR2 ANQGSEA. CDR3 nucleotide sequence: TGCAGCGTCTCGACGGGTTCCTACACTGAAGCTTTCTTT. It codes for CSVSTGSYTEAFF.

This clonotype has a handful of counts. The chain recombines TRBV7-2 with TRBJ1-6; 7 positions agree with TRBD1. Trimming took 1 base from V and 4 from J; bases not matched to a gene: 13. Germline assignment: CDR1 SGHTA and CDR2 FQGNSA. CDR3 size: 19 residues. The CDR3 region has the DNA TGTGCCAGCAGCTTAGTGGGATCGGGCAGGGGGAGTTATAATTCACCCCTCCACTTT. It encodes CASSLVGSGRGSYNSPLHF.